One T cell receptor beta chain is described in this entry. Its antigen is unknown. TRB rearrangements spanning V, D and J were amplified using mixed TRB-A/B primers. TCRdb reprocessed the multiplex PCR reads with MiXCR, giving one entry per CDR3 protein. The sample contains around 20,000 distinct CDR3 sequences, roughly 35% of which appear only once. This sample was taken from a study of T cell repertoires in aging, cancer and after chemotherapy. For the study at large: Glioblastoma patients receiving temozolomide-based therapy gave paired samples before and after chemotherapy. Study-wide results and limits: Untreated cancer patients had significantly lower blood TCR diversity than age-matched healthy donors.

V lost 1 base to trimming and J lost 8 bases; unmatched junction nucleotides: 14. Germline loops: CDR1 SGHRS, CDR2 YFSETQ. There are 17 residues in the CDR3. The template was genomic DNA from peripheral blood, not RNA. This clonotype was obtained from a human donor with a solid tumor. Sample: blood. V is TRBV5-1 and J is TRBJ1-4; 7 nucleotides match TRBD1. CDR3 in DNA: TGCGCCAGCAGCTTGATACAGGGGCCAAACAAGAGGGAAAAACTGTTTTTT. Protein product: CASSLIQGPNKREKLFF.